The next 5 T cell receptor beta chains were all read from a single sample in a study of cytomegalovirus exposure and HLA in healthy donors. The PCR made use of 60 Vbeta and 13 Jbeta primers. The repertoire was sequenced with immunoSEQ multiplex PCR; TCRdb's copy has only in-frame clones and lacks some. The profile covers 150,000 or so clones, with roughly 79% appearing a single time and roughly 1.3% taken by the ten largest. The sample consisted of PBMCs. Every receptor here comes from a young man in good health and CMV-seronegative.

The gene calls are TRBV4-3 and TRBJ2-1; TRBD1 agrees at 9 bases. Germline V gene lookup returns CDR1 LGHNA and CDR2 YSLEER. The CDR3 is made up of 13 amino acids. The V segment lost 3 bases and the J segment 8 bases; nucleotides outside the gene matches: 2. The CDR3 DNA reads TGCGCCAGCAGCCAGGACAGGGGCGATGAGCAGTTCTTC. Translated: CASSQDRGDEQFF.

The genes are TRBV11-2 and TRBJ1-1; 12 bases are a match to TRBD1. The trim removed 5 bases at V and 4 bases at J, leaving 5 bases unmatched. This CDR3 is built from 15 residues. Germline V gene sequence: CDR1 SGHAT, CDR2 FQNNGV. CDR3 sequence reads: CASSDGTGGRTEAFF. The CDR3 coding sequence is TGTGCCAGCAGCGACGGGACAGGGGGCCGCACTGAAGCTTTCTTT.

The genes are TRBV10-1 and TRBJ2-7; 9 bases are a match to TRBD2. Germline V gene data show CDR1 as WNHNN and CDR2 as SYGVQD (reference sequence). This CDR3 has 16 residues. The V gene end was trimmed by 6 bases and the J gene end by 0 bases; junction bases not matched to a gene: 9. CDR3 sequence: CASRFKREASSYEQYF. CDR3 nucleotide sequence: TGCGCCAGCAGGTTCAAGCGGGAGGCCAGCTCCTACGAGCAGTACTTC.

V usage is TRBV5-1 and J usage is TRBJ2-7, with TRBD2 identical over 14 bases. CDR1 SGHRS and CDR2 YFSETQ come from the germline V gene. This CDR3 has 16 residues. V was pared by 0 bases and J by 3 bases, with 2 bases of the junction left unmatched. CDR3 coding DNA: TGCGCCAGCAGCTTGGGACTAGCGGGGGGGCGCTACGAGCAGTACTTC. Its translation is CASSLGLAGGRYEQYF.

The gene calls are TRBV6-1 and TRBJ2-5, with 8 bases matching TRBD1. This CDR3 spans 14 amino acids. Germline V gives CDR1 MNHNS, CDR2 SASEGT. V shed 7 bases and J 0 bases; nucleotides not matched to a gene: 4. The CDR3 DNA reads TGTGCCAGCACCAGGACAGGGTACCAAGAGACCCAGTACTTC. This sequence encodes CASTRTGYQETQYF.